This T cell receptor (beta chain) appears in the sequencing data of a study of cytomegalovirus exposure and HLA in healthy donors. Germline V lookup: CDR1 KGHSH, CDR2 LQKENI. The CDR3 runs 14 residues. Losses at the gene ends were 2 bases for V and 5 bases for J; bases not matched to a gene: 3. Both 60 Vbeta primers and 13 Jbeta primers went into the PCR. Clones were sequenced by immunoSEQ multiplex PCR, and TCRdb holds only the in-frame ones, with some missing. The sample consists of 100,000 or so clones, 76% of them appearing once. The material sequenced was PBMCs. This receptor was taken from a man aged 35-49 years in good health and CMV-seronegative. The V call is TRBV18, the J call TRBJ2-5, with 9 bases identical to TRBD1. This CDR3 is CASSPNRGRETQYF. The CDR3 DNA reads TGTGCCAGCTCACCAAACAGGGGGCGCGAGACCCAGTACTTC.